This T cell receptor beta chain was captured by sequencing in a study of OX40 agonist ivuxolimab in advanced cancers. Study-level results: Compared with CD4+, CD8+ T cells on average had more expanded clones.

Autoimmune disease history or systemic immunosuppression was exclusionary. On this clone: Its matching antigen is unknown.

The method was immunoSEQ multiplex PCR; TCRdb's version includes in-frame clones alone and lacks a portion of them. The sample includes about 67,000 clones, 70% to 90% seen only once; the top ten take about 7.9%. The CDR3 extends over 17 amino acids. Trimming took 0 bases from V and 2 from J, leaving 17 bases between them. The germline gives CDR1 GTSNPN, CDR2 SVGIG (reference sequence). The chain couples TRBV30 to TRBJ2-1; TRBD2 is a possible D gene (5 bases). The specimen was CD4+ or CD8+ T cells sorted from blood, collected in a trial of the OX40 agonist ivuxolimab. The source is an adult with an advanced solid tumor such as melanoma, head and neck, liver or kidney cancer. The CDR3 DNA reads TGTGCCTGGAGTGTACTAGGCAAATTATTAACCTACAATGAGCAGTTCTTC. Its protein is CAWSVLGKLLTYNEQFF.